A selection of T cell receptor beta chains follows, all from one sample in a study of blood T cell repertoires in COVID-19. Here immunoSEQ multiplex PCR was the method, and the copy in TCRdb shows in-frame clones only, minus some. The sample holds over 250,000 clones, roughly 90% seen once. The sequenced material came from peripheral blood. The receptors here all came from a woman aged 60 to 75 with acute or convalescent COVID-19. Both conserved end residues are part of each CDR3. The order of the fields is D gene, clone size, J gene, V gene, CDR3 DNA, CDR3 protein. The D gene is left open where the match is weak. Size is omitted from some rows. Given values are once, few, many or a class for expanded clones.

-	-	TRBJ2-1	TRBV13	TGTGCCAGCAGCTTAGGCGGGTTCCGCTCCTACAATGAGCAGTTCTTC	CASSLGGFRSYNEQFF
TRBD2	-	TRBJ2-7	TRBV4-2	TGTGCCAGCAGCCAAGAAGTGCGCGGGGGGTACGAGCAGTACTTC	CASSQEVRGGYEQYF
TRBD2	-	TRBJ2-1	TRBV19	TGTGCCAGTAGTATAGTGGGACTAGCGGCCTCCTACAATGAGCAGTTCTTC	CASSIVGLAASYNEQFF
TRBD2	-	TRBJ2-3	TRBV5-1	TGCGCCAGCAAGGAAAACGGGGGGGACCTCCCCGATACGCAGTATTTT	CASKENGGDLPDTQYF
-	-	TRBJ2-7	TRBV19	TGTGCCAGTAGTACCCGAGGGTACTACGAGCAGTACTTC	CASSTRGYYEQYF
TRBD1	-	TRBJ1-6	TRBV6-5	TGTGCCAGCAGGGACAGGGTAAATTCACCCCTCCACTTT	CASRDRVNSPLHF
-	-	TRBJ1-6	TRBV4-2	TGTGCCAGCAGCCAAGATCCAGGGTCAGGTAATTCACCCCTCCACTTT	CASSQDPGSGNSPLHF
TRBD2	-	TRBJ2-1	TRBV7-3	TGTGCCAGCAGCTCACTCGGACTAGCGGGGACGAACTCCTACAATGAGCAGTTCTTC	CASSSLGLAGTNSYNEQFF
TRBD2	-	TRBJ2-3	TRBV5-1	TGCGCCAGCAGCAGCTGGAGTAGCGGGGAGAGAACAGATACGCAGTATTTT	CASSSWSSGERTDTQYF
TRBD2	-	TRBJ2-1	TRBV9	TGTGCCAGCAGCCTACTAGCGGGAGGGCCAAATGAGCAGTTCTTC	CASSLLAGGPNEQFF
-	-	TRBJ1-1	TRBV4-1	TGCGCCAGCAGCCAATACAGGGAAGCTTTCTTT	CASSQYREAFF
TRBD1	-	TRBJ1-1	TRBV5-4	TGTGCCAGCAGCTGGGGGGACAGGAGAGACACTGAAGCTTTCTTT	CASSWGDRRDTEAFF
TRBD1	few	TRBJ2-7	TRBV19	TGTGCCAGTAGTCGGACAGGGGATTACTCCTACGAGCAGTACTTC	CASSRTGDYSYEQYF
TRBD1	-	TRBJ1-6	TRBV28	TGTGCCAGCAGTTTGGAGGGACAGGGGGCAAGATCACCCCTCCACTTT	CASSLEGQGARSPLHF
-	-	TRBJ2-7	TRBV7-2	TGTGCCAGCAGCATCCAGGGCCATCCCTCCTACGAGCAGTACTTC	CASSIQGHPSYEQYF
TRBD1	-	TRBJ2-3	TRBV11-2	TGTGCCAGCAGCTTAGTCCGGGACAGTCCCACAGATACGCAGTATTTT	CASSLVRDSPTDTQYF
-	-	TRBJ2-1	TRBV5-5	TGTGCCAGCAGCTTCGACCTAGCGTTTGGTGAGCAGTTCTTC	CASSFDLAFGEQFF
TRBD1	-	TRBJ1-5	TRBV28	TGTGCCAGCACCGATAAACAGGGGAATAGCAATCAGCCCCAGCATTTT	CASTDKQGNSNQPQHF
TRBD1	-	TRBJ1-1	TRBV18	TGTGCCAGCTCACCTCGGACAGGGGTGAACACTGAAGCTTTCTTT	CASSPRTGVNTEAFF
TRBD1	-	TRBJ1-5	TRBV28	TGTGCCAGCAGAAGCACAGGGGGTAGCAATCAGCCCCAGCATTTT	CASRSTGGSNQPQHF
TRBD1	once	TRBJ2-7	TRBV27	TGTGCCAGCAGTCCCGGGACAGGTGGTTCCTACGAGCAGTACTTC	CASSPGTGGSYEQYF
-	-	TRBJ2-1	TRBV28	TGTGCCAGCAGTTTGGGCATCAATGAGCAGTTCTTC	CASSLGINEQFF
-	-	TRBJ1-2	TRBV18	TGTGCCAGCTCACCACCGACAGGATATGGCTACACCTTC	CASSPPTGYGYTF
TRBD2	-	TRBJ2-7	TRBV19	TGTGCCAGTAGTACCGGGACTAGCTCCTACGAGCAGTACTTC	CASSTGTSSYEQYF
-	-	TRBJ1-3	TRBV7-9	TGTGCCAGCAGCCACCAGCGGCTCTCTGGAAACACCATATATTTT	CASSHQRLSGNTIYF
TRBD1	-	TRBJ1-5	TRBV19	TGTGCCAGTAGCCCACGGGACAGGAGTACTTATAGCAATCAGCCCCAGCATTTT	CASSPRDRSTYSNQPQHF
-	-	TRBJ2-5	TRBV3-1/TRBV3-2	TGTGCCAGCAGCCAAGGACGCAGGGCCGGCCAGGGGACCCAGTACTTC	CASSQGRRAGQGTQYF
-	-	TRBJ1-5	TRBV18	TGTGCCAGCTCACCCCTACGGGGGGGTTGGCAGCCCCAGCATTTT	CASSPLRGGWQPQHF
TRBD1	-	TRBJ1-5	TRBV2	TGTGCCAGCAGAGGGGACAGGGGCGGCCAGCCCCAGCATTTT	CASRGDRGGQPQHF
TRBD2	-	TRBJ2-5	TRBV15	TGTGCCACCAGCAGAGATCGACTAGCGGGCTGGGAGACCCAGTACTTC	CATSRDRLAGWETQYF
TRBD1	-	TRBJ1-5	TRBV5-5	TGTGCCAGCAGCACGGGACAGGACCTTCTCTATCAGCCCCAGCATTTT	CASSTGQDLLYQPQHF
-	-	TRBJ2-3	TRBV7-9	TGTGCCAGCAGCTTCTCTAATACGCAGTATTTT	CASSFSNTQYF
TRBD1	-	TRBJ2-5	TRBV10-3	TGTGCCATCAGTGTAGGGACAGAGCAAGAGACCCAGTACTTC	CAISVGTEQETQYF
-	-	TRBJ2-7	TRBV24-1	TGTGCCACCAGTGACCGGGACACCCTCTACGAGCAGTACTTC	CATSDRDTLYEQYF
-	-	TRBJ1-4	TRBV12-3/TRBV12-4	TGTGCCAGCAGTTTCTCCGGGACAGAAAAACTGTTTTTT	CASSFSGTEKLFF
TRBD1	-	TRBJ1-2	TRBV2	TGTGCCAGCAGTCGCCGGGACAGGGTAAACTATGGCTACACCTTC	CASSRRDRVNYGYTF
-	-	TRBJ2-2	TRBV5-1	TGCGCCAGCACAAGGGGCGCAAACACCGGGGAGCTGTTTTTT	CASTRGANTGELFF
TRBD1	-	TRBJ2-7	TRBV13	TGTGCCAGCAGCTGGGGGACAGGGGCGATCTACGAGCAGTACTTC	CASSWGTGAIYEQYF
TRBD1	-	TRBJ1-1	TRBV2	TGTGCCAGCAGTGAATGGAGGGGGCTGAACACTGAAGCTTTCTTT	CASSEWRGLNTEAFF
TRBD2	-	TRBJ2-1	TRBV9	TGTGCCAGCAGCGCCGGACTAGCGGGAGGGTACAATGAGCAGTTCTTC	CASSAGLAGGYNEQFF
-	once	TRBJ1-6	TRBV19	TGTGCCAGTAGTCCTCTCCAGGGTTTCTATAATTCACCCCTCCACTTT	CASSPLQGFYNSPLHF
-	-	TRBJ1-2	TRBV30	TGTGCCTGGAGTGTACGGCGGGGGGCATCGTATGGCTACACCTTC	CAWSVRRGASYGYTF
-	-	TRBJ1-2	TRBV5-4	TGTGCCAGCAGCTTGGGCCATGGCGGGGACTATGGCTACACCTTC	CASSLGHGGDYGYTF
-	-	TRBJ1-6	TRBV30	TGTGCCTGGAGTACCGACAGACTCTCTGTCTATAATTCACCCCTCCACTTT	CAWSTDRLSVYNSPLHF
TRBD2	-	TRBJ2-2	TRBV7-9	TGTGCCAGCAGCCCAGCGGGAGGGAACACCGGGGAGCTGTTTTTT	CASSPAGGNTGELFF
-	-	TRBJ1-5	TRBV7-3	TGTGCCAGCAGCTTAACCGGCCAGGGTGACCAGCCCCAGCATTTT	CASSLTGQGDQPQHF
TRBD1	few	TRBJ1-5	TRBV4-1	TGCGCCAGCAGCCAAGATGGAGGGGGCGGTAGCAATCAGCCCCAGCATTTT	CASSQDGGGGSNQPQHF
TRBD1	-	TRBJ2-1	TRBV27	TGTGCCAGCAGTTCGGGACAGGCCACCTACAATGAGCAGTTCTTC	CASSSGQATYNEQFF
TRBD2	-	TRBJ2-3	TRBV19	TGTGCCAGTAGGCTAGCGGGAGTTTTTGGAGATACGCAGTATTTT	CASRLAGVFGDTQYF
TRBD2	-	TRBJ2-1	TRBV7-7	TGTGCTAGCAGCCCGGGACTAGCCCTCGATGAGCAGTTCTTC	CASSPGLALDEQFF
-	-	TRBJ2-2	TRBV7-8	TGTGCCAGCAGCTCTAGCCCGGGGTCGAACACCGGGGAGCTGTTTTTT	CASSSSPGSNTGELFF